Each of the 32 T cell receptor beta chains below was sequenced from the same sample in a study of blood T cell repertoires in COVID-19. Libraries were prepared by immunoSEQ multiplex PCR; TCRdb keeps only in-frame clonotypes and omits some of them. This table has around 400,000 clones, 88% appearing once. The source material was PBMCs or T cells enriched from blood (not recorded which). The receptors stem from a woman under 30 who had been exposed to COVID-19.

The chain carries TRBV28 and TRBJ2-5; 12 positions match TRBD2. Trimming removed 6 bases from V and 7 bases from J; junction bases left unmatched: 3. The CDR3 is 13 amino acids. Germline CDR1 reads MDHEN; CDR2 reads SYDVKM. For the CDR3, the DNA is TGTGCCAGCAGGATGACTAGCGGGGGGACCCAGTACTTC. This codes for CASRMTSGGTQYF.

This chain uses TRBV11-2 with TRBJ2-1; possibly TRBD2 for D (6 bases). This CDR3 is 16 amino acids long. From germline, CDR1 is SGHAT and CDR2 FQNNGV. Trimming stripped 7 bases from V and 1 base from J, with 17 bases between. The chain's CDR3 is CASTITPGLSYNEQFF. In DNA form, the CDR3 reads TGTGCCAGCACGATAACTCCGGGACTGTCCTACAATGAGCAGTTCTTC. The whole variable domain, remainder taken from reference TRBV11-2 and TRBJ2-1, is EAGVAQSPRYKIIEKRQSVAFWCNPISGHATLYWYQQILGQGPKLLIQFQNNGVVDDSQLPKDRFSAERLKGVDSTLKIQPAKLEDSAVYLCASTITPGLSYNEQFFGPGTRLTVL.

The V and J genes are TRBV5-6 and TRBJ1-2; TRBD1 aligns across 10 bases. The germline CDR1 and CDR2 sequences are SGHDT and YYEEEE. The CDR3 runs 14 residues. Trimming removed 4 bases from V and 6 bases from J; junction bases left unmatched: 6. CDR3 sequence reads: CASSQTGGENGYTF. CDR3 bases: TGTGCCAGCAGCCAGACAGGGGGCGAGAATGGCTACACCTTC.

This clone was detected once. This chain links TRBV5-1 with TRBJ1-2; D might be TRBD1 (6 bases). Germline values: CDR1 SGHRS, CDR2 YFSETQ. The V and J ends lost 5 bases and 4 bases respectively, with 18 bases between them. The CDR3 contains 15 residues. This chain's CDR3 is CASRTSGGLSYGYTF. The CDR3 DNA reads TGCGCCAGCAGAACTAGCGGGGGGCTTTCCTATGGCTACACCTTC.

This clone was recorded only once. This sequence joins TRBV6-5 and TRBJ1-1; D gene uncertain. The V gene's germline CDR1 is MNHEY and CDR2 SVGAGI. V was pared by 4 bases and J by 0 bases, with 12 bases between. The CDR3 consists of 15 residues. The CDR3 loop reads CASSSQRNVNTEAFF. The CDR3 coding sequence is TGTGCCAGCAGTTCGCAGCGAAATGTGAACACTGAAGCTTTCTTT.

This chain connects TRBV5-1 to TRBJ2-1, with TRBD1 as a possible D gene (5 bases). CDR3 size: 16 residues. Germline V lookup: CDR1 SGHRS, CDR2 YFSETQ. V was cut by 7 bases and J by 0 bases, with 17 bases left in between. The CDR3 loop reads CASSDTHTTSYNEQFF. CDR3 in DNA: TGCGCCAGCTCGGACACCCACACCACCTCCTACAATGAGCAGTTCTTC. Full variable domain (rest looked up from reference TRBV5-1 and TRBJ2-1): KAGVTQTPRYLIKTRGQQVTLSCSPISGHRSVSWYQQTPGQGLQFLFEYFSETQRNKGNFPGRFSGRQFSNSRSEMNVSTLELGDSALYLCASSDTHTTSYNEQFFGPGTRLTVL.

The V call is TRBV11-2, the J call TRBJ2-5, with 7 bases fitting TRBD1. Losses at the gene ends were 5 bases for V and 2 bases for J; bases not matched to a gene: 11. The length of the CDR3 is 16 residues. From germline, CDR1 is SGHAT and CDR2 FQNNGV. CDR3 sequence (DNA): TGTGCCAGCAGCCCGGGGACAGCTCCTTCACAAGAGACCCAGTACTTC. This translates into CASSPGTAPSQETQYF.

The chain links TRBV29-1 to TRBJ1-2, with TRBD1 matching 8 bases. The germline V gene has CDR1 SQVTM and CDR2 ANQGSEA. V lost 6 bases, J lost 4 bases, and 7 bases stayed unmatched. The CDR3 has 13 amino acids. The CDR3 reads CSVDRAGAYGYTF. In DNA form, the CDR3 reads TGCAGCGTGGACAGGGCGGGTGCCTATGGCTACACCTTC.

There are a few counts of this clone. Here the CDR3 reads CASSTGQSYGYTF. CDR3 in DNA: TGTGCCAGCAGCACGGGACAGTCCTATGGCTACACCTTC. This chain connects TRBV9 to TRBJ1-2; TRBD1 agrees at 7 bases. The CDR3 is 13 residues long. Germline-derived CDR1 and CDR2 are SGDLS and YYNGEE. With 4 bases clipped from V and 4 bases from J, the junction kept 4 bases outside the gene matches. The full variable domain, rest sourced from reference TRBV9 and TRBJ1-2, is DSGVTQTPKHLITATGQRVTLRCSPRSGDLSVYWYQQSLDQGLQFLIQYYNGEERAKGNILERFSAQQFPDLHSELNLSSLELGDSALYFCASSTGQSYGYTFGSGTRLTVV.

As for this clone: In the same sample, other DNA sequences code for this CDR3. The genes are TRBV2 and TRBJ2-5; unclear D gene. The CDR3 extends over 12 amino acids. Germline V gene sequence: CDR1 SNHLY, CDR2 FYNNEI. Trimming took off 6 bases at V and 5 bases at J, with 10 bases between the two ends. CDR3 sequence (DNA): TGTGCCAGCAGAGGCCAGAGGGAGACCCAGTACTTC. The encoded protein is CASRGQRETQYF.

This chain uses TRBV27 with TRBJ2-3, with TRBD2 identical over 7 bases. The V gene's germline CDR1 is MNHEY and CDR2 SMNVEV (reference sequence). V lost 5 bases, J lost 5 bases, and 10 bases stayed unmatched. The CDR3 consists of 15 residues. CDR3 amino acids: CASSGGGEGIDTQYF. CDR3 DNA: TGTGCCAGCAGTGGGGGGGGTGAGGGGATAGATACGCAGTATTTT.

The genes are TRBV2 and TRBJ1-1; 10 bases fit TRBD1. The CDR3 spans 14 residues. Germline loops: CDR1 SNHLY, CDR2 FYNNEI. The J segment lost 7 bases and the V segment lost 6 bases, leaving 8 bases of the junction unmatched. CDR3 DNA sequence: TGTGCCAGCAGCCTGACAGGGGGCGCGGGTGAAGCTTTCTTT. As protein: CASSLTGGAGEAFF. Looking up the rest from reference TRBV2 and TRBJ1-1 gives the full variable domain: EPEVTQTPSHQVTQMGQEVILRCVPISNHLYFYWYRQILGQKVEFLVSFYNNEISEKSEIFDDQFSVERPDGSNFTLKIRSTKLEDSAMYFCASSLTGGAGEAFFGQGTRLTVV.

This clone has a single count. The chain combines TRBV9 with TRBJ2-3; 7 nucleotides line up with TRBD2. Germline trimming cut 4 bases from V and 2 bases from J; bases unmatched to any gene: 16. Per germline, CDR1 SGDLS and CDR2 YYNGEE. The CDR3 sequence is 18 residues long. The CDR3 DNA reads as TGTGCCAGCAGCACCCGCGCGTCCCTAGCGGCGATCACAGATACGCAGTATTTT. Its protein is CASSTRASLAAITDTQYF. Supplemented by reference TRBV9 and TRBJ2-3, the full variable domain reads DSGVTQTPKHLITATGQRVTLRCSPRSGDLSVYWYQQSLDQGLQFLIQYYNGEERAKGNILERFSAQQFPDLHSELNLSSLELGDSALYFCASSTRASLAAITDTQYFGPGTRLTVL.

This clone was counted only a few times. The CDR3 loop reads CASSVAGQVSNYGYTF. The DNA of the CDR3 is TGTGCCAGCAGCGTAGCCGGTCAGGTGTCGAACTATGGCTACACCTTC. The chain uses TRBV9 and TRBJ1-2; D unclear. V was cut by 0 bases and J by 2 bases, with 14 bases left in between. From germline, CDR1 is SGDLS and CDR2 YYNGEE. The CDR3 totals 16 residues.

The chain employs TRBV11-2 and TRBJ1-1, with D hard to call. Trimming removed 2 bases at V and 6 bases at J, with 16 bases between. Looked up from germline, CDR1 is SGHAT and CDR2 is FQNNGV. This CDR3 region has 15 residues. CDR3: CASSLIGSGVAEAFF. Here the CDR3 DNA reads TGTGCCAGCAGCTTAATTGGGAGTGGGGTGGCTGAAGCTTTCTTT.

This rearrangement joins TRBV28 to TRBJ2-1; 10 bases match TRBD2. The CDR3 is 16 amino acids. Germline V lookup: CDR1 MDHEN, CDR2 SYDVKM. The V gene end was trimmed by 4 bases and the J gene end by 8 bases; junction bases not matched to a gene: 11. The CDR3 DNA reads TGTGCCAGCAGTTCATCCGGGACTAGCGTTTGGTATGAGCAGTTCTTC. Amino acids: CASSSSGTSVWYEQFF.

This clone turned up a few times. The rearrangement uses TRBV4-1 and TRBJ1-3, with no clear D. Trimming left V 1 base short and J 0 bases short, with 7 bases between. Germline CDR1 MGHRA, CDR2 YSYEKL. CDR3 length: 15 amino acids. The CDR3 DNA reads as TGCGCCAGCAGCCAAGGTACATACTCTGGAAACACCATATATTTT. The encoded protein is CASSQGTYSGNTIYF.

This clone was counted only a few times. The J gene is TRBJ1-3, the V gene TRBV25-1; 9 nucleotides align to TRBD1. The junction had 0 bases not matched to a gene; V was cut back by 4 bases and J by 2 bases. Germline CDR1 and CDR2: MGHDK and SYGVNS. The CDR3 covers 14 residues. The CDR3 protein is CASSGDRAGNTIYF. CDR3 DNA sequence: TGTGCCAGCAGTGGGGACAGGGCTGGAAACACCATATATTTT.

The V call is TRBV7-2, the J call TRBJ1-2; the D gene is possibly TRBD1 (5 bases). Trimming cost V 5 bases and J 2 bases, with 12 bases left between them. CDR3 length: 14 residues. The germline V gene has CDR1 SGHTA and CDR2 FQGNSA. The CDR3 is CASSQGLGNYGYTF. For the CDR3, the DNA is TGTGCCAGCAGCCAGGGATTAGGAAACTATGGCTACACCTTC.

The rearrangement links TRBV14 to TRBJ2-2; the D is unclear. The CDR3 runs to 15 residues. Germline CDR1 SGHDN, CDR2 FVKESK. V was shortened by 0 bases and J by 1 base, with 6 bases between the two germline ends. This CDR3 reads CASSQDVGNTGELFF. The CDR3 DNA is TGTGCCAGCAGCCAAGACGTCGGGAACACCGGGGAGCTGTTTTTT. The full variable domain, in which reference TRBV14 and TRBJ2-2 provide the parts outside the CDR3, is EAGVTQFPSHSVIEKGQTVTLRCDPISGHDNLYWYRRVMGKEIKFLLHFVKESKQDESGMPNNRFLAERTGGTYSTLKVQPAELEDSGVYFCASSQDVGNTGELFFGEGSRLTVL.

The rearrangement links TRBV5-1 to TRBJ1-1, with D unresolved. In germline, CDR1 is SGHRS, CDR2 YFSETQ. The ends were cut back, 4 bases at V and 11 bases at J, with 12 bases in the middle. The CDR3 runs 11 residues. The CDR3 DNA reads as TGCGCCAGCAGCGGGCCGTGGGAGGCTTTCTTT. Translated: CASSGPWEAFF.

V usage is TRBV5-4 and J usage is TRBJ1-1; the match to TRBD1 covers 7 bases. The CDR3 sequence is 14 residues long. Per the germline V gene, CDR1 is SGHNT and CDR2 is YYREEE (reference sequence). The trim removed 2 bases at V and 3 bases at J, leaving 4 bases unmatched. The DNA for the CDR3 is TGTGCCAGCAGCTTTACAGGGGTTTACACTGAAGCTTTCTTT. Translated: CASSFTGVYTEAFF. Together with reference TRBV5-4 and TRBJ1-1, the CDR3 gives the full variable domain: ETGVTQSPTHLIKTRGQQVTLRCSSQSGHNTVSWYQQALGQGPQFIFQYYREEENGRGNFPPRFSGLQFPNYSSELNVNALELDDSALYLCASSFTGVYTEAFFGQGTRLTVV.

The rearrangement joins TRBV4-1 to TRBJ2-5; a weak D match, TRBD1 (5 bases). Trimming cost V 0 bases and J 6 bases, with 11 bases left between them. The CDR3 covers 14 residues. In germline, CDR1 is MGHRA, CDR2 YSYEKL. CDR3 sequence reads: CASSQEWGRKTQYF. In DNA form, the CDR3 reads TGCGCCAGCAGCCAAGAGTGGGGCAGAAAGACCCAGTACTTC.

The gene calls are TRBV30 and TRBJ1-1, with D perhaps TRBD1 (5 bases). In germline, CDR1 is GTSNPN, CDR2 SVGIG (reference sequence). There are 12 residues in the CDR3. The ends were cut back, 4 bases at V and 8 bases at J, with 14 bases in the middle. CDR3 nucleotide sequence: TGTGCCTGGATTGGCTCTGGGGCAGAAGCTTTCTTT. Its translation is CAWIGSGAEAFF.

The V and J genes are TRBV11-2 and TRBJ1-1; no clear D gene. CDR3 length: 13 amino acids. The ends were cut back, 1 base at V and 7 bases at J, with 10 bases in the middle. Looked up from germline, CDR1 is SGHAT and CDR2 is FQNNGV. The CDR3 protein is CASSLGQAGEAFF. The CDR3 bases are TGTGCCAGCAGCTTAGGCCAGGCTGGTGAAGCTTTCTTT.

The sample holds a few counts of this clone. This chain joins TRBV29-1 and TRBJ2-5; the D gene is possibly TRBD1 (6 bases). The CDR3 has 13 residues. CDR1 is SQVTM and CDR2 is ANQGSEA in the germline V gene. Trimming left V 4 bases short and J 5 bases short, with 14 bases between. In DNA form, the CDR3 reads TGCAGCGTTGGGGCAGGTGGGGGCGAGACCCAGTACTTC. Amino acids: CSVGAGGGETQYF. Complete variable domain (other parts from reference TRBV29-1 and TRBJ2-5): SAVISQKPSRDICQRGTSLTIQCQVDSQVTMMFWYRQQPGQSLTLIATANQGSEATYESGFVIDKFPISRPNLTFSTLTVSNMSPEDSSIYLCSVGAGGGETQYFGPGTRLLVL.

The J gene is TRBJ1-1, the V gene TRBV7-2, with 8 bases identical to TRBD1. The junction had 4 bases not matched to a gene; V was cut back by 6 bases and J by 1 base. Germline CDR1 is SGHTA and CDR2 is FQGNSA. This CDR3 is built from 14 residues. CDR3 region: CASSSRGQNTEAFF. For the CDR3, the DNA is TGTGCCAGCAGTTCCAGGGGGCAGAACACTGAAGCTTTCTTT. Using reference TRBV7-2 and TRBJ1-1 for the parts outside the CDR3, the full variable domain is GAGVSQSPSNKVTEKGKDVELRCDPISGHTALYWYRQSLGQGLEFLIYFQGNSAPDKSGLPSDRFSAERTGGSVSTLTIQRTQQEDSAVYLCASSSRGQNTEAFFGQGTRLTVV.

The chain carries TRBV13 and TRBJ2-1, with D possibly TRBD2 on 5 matching bases. The CDR3 spans 14 residues. V lost 2 bases, J lost 8 bases, and 13 bases lay in between. Germline loops: CDR1 PRHDT, CDR2 FYEKMQ (reference sequence). For the CDR3, the DNA is TGTGCCAGCAGCTTACGGGGTAAGGAAGATGAGCAGTTCTTC. Translation: CASSLRGKEDEQFF.

This clone occurred a few times. The CDR3 spells CASSLAWASGGASYEQYF. The DNA of the CDR3 is TGTGCCAGCAGCTTAGCGTGGGCTAGCGGGGGGGCCTCCTACGAGCAGTACTTC. The rearrangement uses TRBV7-2 and TRBJ2-7; 12 nucleotides align to TRBD2. With 0 bases clipped from V and 0 bases from J, the junction kept 6 bases outside the gene matches. This CDR3 has 18 amino acids. Germline V gene data show CDR1 as SGHTA and CDR2 as FQGNSA.

This clone was recorded once. The rearrangement uses TRBV27 and TRBJ2-7; 13 bases are a match to TRBD2. The ends lost 3 bases at V and 2 bases at J; junction bases unmatched: 4. The germline gives CDR1 MNHEY, CDR2 SMNVEV (reference sequence). The CDR3 runs to 16 residues. For the CDR3, the DNA is TGTGCCAGCAGTTTGGGACTAGCGGGAATCGCCTACGAGCAGTACTTC. Protein: CASSLGLAGIAYEQYF.

This clone has only one observation. The rearrangement joins TRBV28 to TRBJ2-1, with 9 bases identical to TRBD1. Trimming removed 4 bases from V and 6 bases from J; junction bases left unmatched: 4. The CDR3 consists of 14 residues. Germline V gene sequence: CDR1 MDHEN, CDR2 SYDVKM. The CDR3 DNA follows: TGTGCCAGCAGTTACCTGACAGGGGGCAATGAGCAGTTCTTC. Its protein product is CASSYLTGGNEQFF.

The count of this clone is one. The V call is TRBV24-1, the J call TRBJ2-5, with 7 bases that match TRBD1. J gave up 2 bases and V 7 bases, and 12 bases lay outside the gene matches. The CDR3 extends over 16 amino acids. Germline V gene sequence: CDR1 KGHDR, CDR2 SFDVKD. CDR3: CATSSLLGTEQETQYF. The CDR3 nucleotides read TGTGCCACCAGCTCCCTACTTGGGACAGAGCAAGAGACCCAGTACTTC.